These 13 T cell receptor beta chains share one sample of origin, sequenced in a study of shared clonotypes between healthy human individuals. Produced via immunoSEQ multiplex PCR; TCRdb's table is partial and in-frame only. The table shows 2 million to 2.5 million clones, with more than 80% occurring only once. Sequenced input: naive CD4+ T cells from PBMCs. Subset meaning: CD45RA+ positively selected. The receptors shown here come from a man aged 18 to 35 in good health. Some clones in this sample may be carry-over from other donors' samples.

The gene calls are TRBV30 and TRBJ2-1; D is perhaps TRBD2 (5 bases). CDR3 length equals 14 residues. Trimming shortened V by 0 bases and J by 8 bases, and 14 bases separated the two germline ends. The V gene's germline CDR1 is GTSNPN and CDR2 SVGIG (reference sequence). In DNA, the CDR3 is TGTGCCTGGAGTGTTGGTGGGAGTTCTCATGAGCAGTTCTTC. This codes for CAWSVGGSSHEQFF.

The rearrangement uses TRBV6-1 and TRBJ1-6; D may be TRBD1 (5 bases). The CDR3 length is 15 residues. Germline-derived CDR1 and CDR2 are MNHNS and SASEGT. V lost 8 bases and J lost 6, with 17 bases in between. CDR3 loop: CASAAGTLANSPLHF. DNA of the CDR3: TGTGCCAGCGCGGCAGGGACGTTGGCTAATTCACCCCTCCACTTT.

The V and J genes are TRBV2 and TRBJ2-7; D remains unclear. V was trimmed by 7 bases and J by 0 bases, leaving 13 bases between them. The germline V gene has CDR1 SNHLY and CDR2 FYNNEI. CDR3 length: 14 residues. The CDR3, as DNA: TGTGCCAGCATAGGGCTACAGTTCTCCTACGAGCAGTACTTC. It encodes CASIGLQFSYEQYF.

V gene TRBV2 combines with J gene TRBJ2-7; D is undetermined. Germline values: CDR1 SNHLY, CDR2 FYNNEI. V was shortened by 6 bases and J by 5 bases, with 5 bases between the two germline ends. This CDR3 is built from 10 residues. Written as DNA, the CDR3 is TGTGCCAGCAGGGCAAACGAGCAGTACTTC. Amino acids: CASRANEQYF.

This chain uses TRBV18 with TRBJ1-1; TRBD1 is a possible D gene (6 bases). The CDR3 consists of 14 residues. The germline V and J ends were trimmed by 3 bases and 6 bases, with 14 bases remaining between them. Germline V gene data show CDR1 as KGHSH and CDR2 as LQKENI. For the CDR3, the DNA is TGTGCCAGCTCACCTAGCTACAGGGTGCCTGAAGCTTTCTTT. The encoded protein is CASSPSYRVPEAFF.

The V gene is TRBV6-5, the J gene TRBJ2-7; 8 bases align to TRBD1. The CDR3 contains 15 residues. The trim removed 6 bases at V and 2 bases at J, leaving 9 bases unmatched. Germline CDR1 MNHEY, CDR2 SVGAGI. The CDR3 nucleotides are TGTGCCAGCAGCCGTTACGACAGGGGTCCCTACGAGCAGTACTTC. Translation gives CASSRYDRGPYEQYF.

This clone was detected once. V gene TRBV4-3 combines with J gene TRBJ2-3; no firm D call. Germline lookup yields CDR1 LGHNA and CDR2 YSLEER. V lost 4 bases to trimming and J lost 0 bases, with 11 bases between them. The CDR3 loop spans 15 amino acids. CDR3 in amino acids: CASSPGVTSTDTQYF. CDR3 coding DNA: TGCGCCAGCAGCCCTGGAGTGACCAGCACAGATACGCAGTATTTT.

The rearrangement joins TRBV2 to TRBJ1-4; D gene ambiguous. V lost 2 bases, J lost 3 bases, and 7 bases lay in between. CDR1 and CDR2 (germline): SNHLY, FYNNEI. CDR3 size: 14 residues. This CDR3 is CASSEWQSNEKLFF. The CDR3 DNA follows: TGTGCCAGCAGTGAATGGCAGTCTAATGAAAAACTGTTTTTT.

This chain joins TRBV19 and TRBJ1-2; no firm D call. CDR3 size: 12 residues. The V and J ends lost 6 bases and 7 bases respectively, with 12 bases between them. Germline CDR1 reads LNHDA; CDR2 reads SQIVND (reference sequence). Here the CDR3 reads CASSTVSGGYTF. CDR3 nucleotide sequence: TGTGCCAGTAGCACCGTCAGTGGTGGCTACACCTTC.

V is TRBV7-2 and J is TRBJ2-7, with TRBD2 matching 9 bases. V was pared by 1 base and J by 3 bases, with 4 bases of the junction left unmatched. The CDR3 extends over 15 amino acids. Germline loops: CDR1 SGHTA, CDR2 FQGNSA. The DNA for the CDR3 is TGTGCCAGCAGCTTAGGTAGCGGGAGTTTCTACGAGCAGTACTTC. This gives the protein CASSLGSGSFYEQYF.

This rearrangement joins TRBV9 to TRBJ2-1, with D tentatively TRBD1 (6 bases). Germline assignment: CDR1 SGDLS and CDR2 YYNGEE. V lost 0 bases to trimming and J lost 4 bases, with 11 bases between them. This CDR3 has 15 residues. The CDR3 bases are TGTGCCAGCAGCGTAGTTGGGACACTATACAATGAGCAGTTCTTC. Translated: CASSVVGTLYNEQFF.

The J gene is TRBJ2-7, the V gene TRBV9; 12 bases match TRBD2. The CDR3 is 16 amino acids. CDR1 is SGDLS and CDR2 is YYNGEE in the germline V gene. After removal of 4 bases from V and 4 bases from J, the junction contained 9 bases not matched to a gene. The CDR3 is CASSPTGLAGGYEQYF. The CDR3 DNA is TGTGCCAGCAGCCCGACGGGACTAGCGGGTGGGTACGAGCAGTACTTC.

This clone was observed a single time. The chain joins TRBV5-1 to TRBJ2-5; 8 bases fit TRBD1. The CDR3 spans 16 residues. In germline, CDR1 is SGHRS, CDR2 YFSETQ. After removal of 0 bases from V and 2 bases from J, the junction contained 6 bases not matched to a gene. CDR3 sequence reads: CASSLDSGGLQETQYF. The CDR3 DNA reads TGCGCCAGCAGCTTGGATTCAGGGGGCCTACAAGAGACCCAGTACTTC.